The 21 T cell receptor beta chains below all came from one sample that was sequenced in a study of shared clonotypes between healthy human individuals. This table comes from immunoSEQ multiplex PCR, and its TCRdb copy is limited to in-frame clones, with some not included. The repertoire includes hundreds of thousands of clones, 95% to 98% of them detected once, and about 0.06% sits in the top ten. Sequenced input: naive CD4+ T cells sorted from blood. This sample's subset: CD45RA+ positively selected. These receptors were taken from a woman aged 30 to 39 in good health.

The J gene is TRBJ1-1, the V gene TRBV7-9; a possible D gene is TRBD1 (5 bases). The CDR3 runs to 15 residues. CDR1 is SEHNR, CDR2 FQNEAQ, per germline (reference sequence). The ends were cut back, 2 bases at V and 0 bases at J, with 10 bases in the middle. The CDR3 nucleotides are TGTGCCAGCAGCTTACTGGGACGCATGAACACTGAAGCTTTCTTT. It encodes CASSLLGRMNTEAFF.

The V and J genes are TRBV28 and TRBJ1-2; D uncertain. Germline CDR1 MDHEN, CDR2 SYDVKM. This CDR3 contains 14 residues. V was shortened by 2 bases and J by 7 bases, with 14 bases between the two germline ends. CDR3 sequence (DNA): TGTGCCAGCAGTTTAGATCGTGGAGCGGGTGGCTACACCTTC. Residues: CASSLDRGAGGYTF.

This clone was seen a single time. The chain recombines TRBV27 with TRBJ1-2; 7 bases are shared with TRBD1. This CDR3 comprises 14 residues. The V segment lost 5 bases and the J segment 4 bases; nucleotides outside the gene matches: 7. Germline values: CDR1 MNHEY, CDR2 SMNVEV (reference sequence). CDR3 in amino acids: CASSVDRDVYGYTF. CDR3 bases: TGTGCCAGCAGTGTTGACAGGGACGTCTATGGCTACACCTTC.

This chain joins TRBV9 and TRBJ2-3, with TRBD2 as a possible D gene (6 bases). V lost 3 bases and J 4 bases, leaving 15 bases between the germline ends. This CDR3 spans 15 amino acids. Germline V gene data show CDR1 as SGDLS and CDR2 as YYNGEE. The CDR3 region is CASSAAGGSADTQYF. The CDR3 nucleotides are TGTGCCAGCAGCGCGGCAGGAGGGAGTGCAGATACGCAGTATTTT.

The CDR3 DNA is TGTGCCAGCAGCTTTTTGGGGGCTGGAAACACCATATATTTT. Protein sequence: CASSFLGAGNTIYF. The chain uses TRBV5-4 and TRBJ1-3, with D maybe TRBD1 (5 bases). CDR1 and CDR2 (germline): SGHNT, YYREEE (reference sequence). The CDR3 has 14 amino acids. The germline V and J ends were trimmed by 2 bases and 2 bases, with 8 bases remaining between them.

This clone has at least ten counts. The V and J genes are TRBV28 and TRBJ2-7; D is perhaps TRBD1 or TRBD2 (5 bases each). The germline V and J ends were trimmed by 6 bases and 3 bases, with 27 bases remaining between them. The CDR3 contains 18 residues. Per the germline V gene, CDR1 is MDHEN and CDR2 is SYDVKM. The CDR3 here is CASSPITYTGTIDYEQYF. CDR3 bases: TGTGCCAGCAGCCCCATAACGTATACCGGGACGATAGACTACGAGCAGTACTTC.

The chain combines TRBV5-1 with TRBJ2-3; no reliable D call. CDR3 length: 11 residues. Germline CDR1 and CDR2: SGHRS and YFSETQ. Trimming shortened V by 2 bases and J by 2 bases, and 0 bases separated the two germline ends. CDR3 region: CASSFTDTQYF. CDR3 in DNA: TGCGCCAGCAGCTTCACAGATACGCAGTATTTT. Looking up the rest from reference TRBV5-1 and TRBJ2-3 gives the full variable domain: KAGVTQTPRYLIKTRGQQVTLSCSPISGHRSVSWYQQTPGQGLQFLFEYFSETQRNKGNFPGRFSGRQFSNSRSEMNVSTLELGDSALYLCASSFTDTQYFGPGTRLTVL.

The CDR3 sequence: CASSWDRTEKLFF. The CDR3 region has the DNA TGCGCCAGCAGCTGGGACAGGACCGAAAAACTGTTTTTT. The chain uses TRBV5-1 and TRBJ1-4; 8 bases match TRBD1. The V gene end was trimmed by 3 bases and the J gene end by 8 bases; junction bases not matched to a gene: 3. CDR3 size: 13 residues. Germline CDR1 is SGHRS and CDR2 is YFSETQ.

The chain employs TRBV19 and TRBJ1-1; TRBD1 matches at 7 bases. CDR1 and CDR2 (germline): LNHDA, SQIVND (reference sequence). The trim removed 3 bases at V and 0 bases at J, leaving 7 bases unmatched. The CDR3 is made up of 16 amino acids. The CDR3: CASSMGQGGVNTEAFF. The CDR3 nucleotides are TGTGCCAGTAGTATGGGCCAGGGGGGCGTGAACACTGAAGCTTTCTTT.

The chain is built from TRBV18 and TRBJ2-2; D uncertain. V was cut by 1 base and J by 0 bases, with 9 bases left in between. The germline CDR1 and CDR2 sequences are KGHSH and LQKENI. The CDR3 is 16 residues long. CDR3 bases: TGTGCCAGCTCACCACAGGTCAGCTCGAACACCGGGGAGCTGTTTTTT. As protein: CASSPQVSSNTGELFF.

This clone was recorded only once. V gene TRBV28 combines with J gene TRBJ2-1; 11 nucleotides align to TRBD2. The CDR3 extends over 15 amino acids. V shed 2 bases, J shed 7 bases, and the junction held 4 bases outside the gene matches. CDR1 MDHEN and CDR2 SYDVKM come from the germline V gene. The CDR3 loop reads CASSLKGLAVNEQFF. The CDR3, as DNA: TGTGCCAGCAGTTTAAAGGGACTAGCGGTAAATGAGCAGTTCTTC.

The V and J genes are TRBV27 and TRBJ1-1; D unclear. CDR3 size: 14 residues. Per the germline V gene, CDR1 is MNHEY and CDR2 is SMNVEV (reference sequence). Between the trimmed V and J ends, which lost 3 bases and 5 bases, there was a span of 13 bases. The CDR3 sequence: CASSFEGRRTEAFF. The DNA of the CDR3 is TGTGCCAGCAGTTTCGAAGGAAGGCGGACTGAAGCTTTCTTT.

About this clone itself: Different DNA sequences within this sample yield the same CDR3. This chain uses TRBV5-6 with TRBJ2-7; D unresolved. Germline V gene sequence: CDR1 SGHDT, CDR2 YYEEEE. Trimming removed 3 bases from V and 3 bases from J, with 4 bases in between. The CDR3 extends over 11 amino acids. The CDR3 DNA reads TGTGCCAGCAGCTCTTACTACGAGCAGTACTTC. This translates into CASSSYYEQYF.

This chain links TRBV28 with TRBJ2-1; D is ambiguous. Germline V gene sequence: CDR1 MDHEN, CDR2 SYDVKM. V was trimmed by 6 bases and J by 4 bases, leaving 13 bases between them. The CDR3 runs to 14 residues. The chain's CDR3 is CASRPSGVYNEQFF. DNA of the CDR3: TGTGCCAGCAGGCCGAGTGGCGTATACAATGAGCAGTTCTTC.

This clone was observed a single time. The rearrangement links TRBV7-9 to TRBJ1-2, with a possible D match to TRBD1 (6 bases). The V end was cut by 3 bases, the J end by 2 bases, with 10 bases between. The CDR3 contains 14 residues. CDR1 and CDR2 (germline): SEHNR, FQNEAQ (reference sequence). The CDR3 here is CASSFNTGNYGYTF. The CDR3 DNA reads TGTGCCAGCAGCTTCAACACAGGGAACTATGGCTACACCTTC.

The J gene is TRBJ2-5, the V gene TRBV25-1; 8 nucleotides line up with TRBD1. The CDR3 runs to 14 residues. With V trimmed by 4 bases and J by 2 bases, 3 bases remained unmatched. Per germline, CDR1 MGHDK and CDR2 SYGVNS. The CDR3 DNA follows: TGTGCCAGCAGTGCCTGGACAGGGCAAGAGACCCAGTACTTC. The encoded protein is CASSAWTGQETQYF.

Regarding this clone: The sample holds other DNA sequences that translate to the same CDR3. The chain has TRBV27 and TRBJ2-1; D is undetermined. This CDR3 has 11 residues. Trimming cost V 5 bases and J 7 bases, with 6 bases left between them. Germline-derived CDR1 and CDR2 are MNHEY and SMNVEV (reference sequence). The CDR3 nucleotides read TGTGCCAGCAGTCTCAGGAATGAGCAGTTCTTC. Translation gives CASSLRNEQFF.

This chain links TRBV5-1 with TRBJ1-1; D gene ambiguous. CDR1 is SGHRS, CDR2 YFSETQ, per germline. The CDR3 is made up of 14 amino acids. V gave up 4 bases and J gave up 4 bases, with 14 bases separating them. CDR3 bases: TGCGCCAGCAGCCTGATCGGACGGGGCACTGAAGCTTTCTTT. The encoded protein is CASSLIGRGTEAFF.

The chain employs TRBV6-1 and TRBJ2-1; 13 bases map to TRBD2. V dropped 4 bases and J dropped 10; count of bases not matched to a gene: 7. The CDR3 is 15 amino acids. Germline CDR1 reads MNHNS; CDR2 reads SASEGT. CDR3 residues: CASSGGLAGALEQFF. The CDR3 coding sequence is TGTGCCAGCAGTGGAGGACTAGCGGGAGCTCTCGAGCAGTTCTTC.

This sequence joins TRBV28 and TRBJ2-7; tentatively, D is TRBD2 (6 bases). The CDR3 totals 14 residues. Germline V gene lookup returns CDR1 MDHEN and CDR2 SYDVKM. The V gene lost 5 bases and the J gene lost 2 bases, with 13 bases spanning the gap. CDR3 sequence: CASSKPGLPYEQYF. In DNA form, the CDR3 reads TGTGCCAGCAGTAAGCCGGGACTTCCCTACGAGCAGTACTTC.

V and J are TRBV6-1 and TRBJ1-2; TRBD1 matches 7 bases. Germline V lookup: CDR1 MNHNS, CDR2 SASEGT. The V gene end was trimmed by 5 bases and the J gene end by 7 bases; junction bases not matched to a gene: 10. The CDR3 spans 14 residues. CDR3: CASSQTGLVSGYTF. CDR3 coding DNA: TGTGCCAGCAGTCAGACAGGGTTAGTAAGTGGCTACACCTTC.